The rows below give T cell receptor beta chains drawn from one sample of a study of blood T cell repertoires in COVID-19. This table comes from immunoSEQ multiplex PCR, and its TCRdb copy is limited to in-frame clones, with some not included. The table shows 350,000 to 400,000 clones, with over 75% occurring only once. The source material was PBMCs or T cells enriched from blood (not recorded which). These receptor sequences come from a woman aged 25-40 years with acute COVID-19. Each CDR3 is given with its conserved first and last residue. The order of the fields is J gene, clone size, V gene, D gene, CDR3 DNA, CDR3 protein. The D gene is left open where the match is weak. The size field is filled for only some rows; it gives once, few, many or a size class.

j_call: TRBJ1-6; clone_size: .; v_call: TRBV5-1; d_call: .; cdr3_nt: TGCGCCAGCAGCTTGGCCAGTACTAATTCACCCCTCCACTTT; cdr3_aa: CASSLASTNSPLHF
j_call: TRBJ1-1; clone_size: few; v_call: TRBV11-2; d_call: .; cdr3_nt: TGTGCCAGCAGCCAACAGGCGGTAGGTGCTTTCTTT; cdr3_aa: CASSQQAVGAFF
j_call: TRBJ1-2; clone_size: .; v_call: TRBV24-1; d_call: TRBD1; cdr3_nt: TGTGCCACCAGTGATCGGGGACAGCCCAACTATGGCTACACCTTC; cdr3_aa: CATSDRGQPNYGYTF
j_call: TRBJ1-1; clone_size: .; v_call: TRBV9; d_call: .; cdr3_nt: TGTGCCAGCAGCGCTCAACAGGGTCTGAACACTGAAGCTTTCTTT; cdr3_aa: CASSAQQGLNTEAFF
j_call: TRBJ2-2; clone_size: .; v_call: TRBV7-3; d_call: .; cdr3_nt: TGTGCCAGCAGCTTAGGCCCCAGGGACACCGGGGAGCTGTTTTTT; cdr3_aa: CASSLGPRDTGELFF
j_call: TRBJ1-2; clone_size: .; v_call: TRBV4-1; d_call: TRBD1; cdr3_nt: TGCGCCAGCAGCCTTCCCCGGGACAGGGGTCATGGCTACACCTTC; cdr3_aa: CASSLPRDRGHGYTF
j_call: TRBJ2-7; clone_size: .; v_call: TRBV7-9; d_call: TRBD2; cdr3_nt: TGTGCCAGCAGCTCGTTAGCGGGGGGGCCCTACGAGCAGTACTTC; cdr3_aa: CASSSLAGGPYEQYF
j_call: TRBJ1-2; clone_size: many; v_call: TRBV18; d_call: .; cdr3_nt: TGTGCCAGCTCTCGTGCCAGGGATGGCTACACCTTC; cdr3_aa: CASSRARDGYTF
j_call: TRBJ1-2; clone_size: few; v_call: TRBV2; d_call: .; cdr3_nt: TGTGCCAGCAGACATTCGACAGAGGGCTACACCTTC; cdr3_aa: CASRHSTEGYTF
j_call: TRBJ2-7; clone_size: .; v_call: TRBV18; d_call: .; cdr3_nt: TGTGCCAGCTCACCGCCGGGACTCAGCTCCTACGAGCAGTACTTC; cdr3_aa: CASSPPGLSSYEQYF
j_call: TRBJ1-6; clone_size: .; v_call: TRBV9; d_call: .; cdr3_nt: TGTGCCAGCAGCGAGAAAATAGAGCCAGGGTCCTATAATTCACCCCTCCACTTT; cdr3_aa: CASSEKIEPGSYNSPLHF
j_call: TRBJ1-1; clone_size: .; v_call: TRBV12-3/TRBV12-4; d_call: .; cdr3_nt: TGTGCCAGCAACAGGGCAGGGAACACTGAAGCTTTCTTT; cdr3_aa: CASNRAGNTEAFF
j_call: TRBJ2-7; clone_size: .; v_call: TRBV6-1; d_call: TRBD1; cdr3_nt: TGTGCCAGCAGTGAAGGACAGGGTAGCACCTACGAGCAGTACTTC; cdr3_aa: CASSEGQGSTYEQYF
j_call: TRBJ1-1; clone_size: few; v_call: TRBV10-3; d_call: TRBD1; cdr3_nt: TGTGCCACGAGCGACAGGGATCCGAACACTGAAGCTTTCTTT; cdr3_aa: CATSDRDPNTEAFF
j_call: TRBJ1-1; clone_size: .; v_call: TRBV9; d_call: .; cdr3_nt: TGTGCCAGCAGCGTGGGTAAAGGGGCTGAAGCTTTCTTT; cdr3_aa: CASSVGKGAEAFF
j_call: TRBJ1-5; clone_size: once; v_call: TRBV21-1; d_call: .; cdr3_nt: TGTGCCAGCAGCAAAGCCGAAAGGAGAAATCAGCCCCAGCATTTT; cdr3_aa: CASSKAERRNQPQHF
j_call: TRBJ1-1; clone_size: .; v_call: TRBV28; d_call: .; cdr3_nt: TGTGCCAGCGAACCTCGAGGCGGGAACACTGAAGCTTTCTTT; cdr3_aa: CASEPRGGNTEAFF
j_call: TRBJ2-7; clone_size: .; v_call: TRBV28; d_call: .; cdr3_nt: TGTGCCAGCAGTTTTCGCGGGACCACCTCCTACGAGCAGTACTTC; cdr3_aa: CASSFRGTTSYEQYF
j_call: TRBJ1-5; clone_size: .; v_call: TRBV30; d_call: .; cdr3_nt: TGTGCCTCACAGGTTGGCAATCAGCCCCAGCATTTT; cdr3_aa: CASQVGNQPQHF
j_call: TRBJ2-2; clone_size: .; v_call: TRBV19; d_call: TRBD2; cdr3_nt: TGTGCCAGTAGAAGGGGCGGGGGGAACACCGGGGAGCTGTTTTTT; cdr3_aa: CASRRGGGNTGELFF
j_call: TRBJ1-5; clone_size: .; v_call: TRBV19; d_call: .; cdr3_nt: TGTGCCAGTAGAGAAACCGGGACTCGAAATCAGCCCCAGCATTTT; cdr3_aa: CASRETGTRNQPQHF
j_call: TRBJ2-1; clone_size: .; v_call: TRBV14; d_call: .; cdr3_nt: TGTGCCAGCAGCCCGTACAGGAGCTCCTACAATGAGCAGTTCTTC; cdr3_aa: CASSPYRSSYNEQFF
j_call: TRBJ1-4; clone_size: .; v_call: TRBV7-2; d_call: .; cdr3_nt: TGTGCCAGCAGCTTAGCGGGGGGTAGTGAAAAACTGTTTTTT; cdr3_aa: CASSLAGGSEKLFF
j_call: TRBJ1-4; clone_size: .; v_call: TRBV25-1; d_call: TRBD1; cdr3_nt: TGTGCCAGCAGTCCCCCGGGACAGGGTCAAAAACTGTTTTTT; cdr3_aa: CASSPPGQGQKLFF
j_call: TRBJ2-1; clone_size: .; v_call: TRBV10-1; d_call: TRBD2; cdr3_nt: TGCGCCAGCAGTTTAGCGGGGGGCTACAATGAGCAGTTCTTC; cdr3_aa: CASSLAGGYNEQFF
j_call: TRBJ1-6; clone_size: .; v_call: TRBV6-5; d_call: .; cdr3_nt: TGTGCCAGCAACCGGGACACTTATTCACCCCTCCACTTT; cdr3_aa: CASNRDTYSPLHF
j_call: TRBJ2-7; clone_size: .; v_call: TRBV20-1; d_call: .; cdr3_nt: TGCAGTGCTAGTTACTTCGAGAGCTCCTACGAGCAGTACTTC; cdr3_aa: CSASYFESSYEQYF
j_call: TRBJ2-7; clone_size: few; v_call: TRBV4-1; d_call: .; cdr3_nt: TGCGCCAGCAGCCAAGATCACGGCTACGAGCAGTACTTC; cdr3_aa: CASSQDHGYEQYF
j_call: TRBJ1-5; clone_size: .; v_call: TRBV3-1/TRBV3-2; d_call: TRBD1; cdr3_nt: TGTGCCAGCAGCCGCGGGACAGGGGGGCTTAGGGACAATCAGCCCCAGCATTTT; cdr3_aa: CASSRGTGGLRDNQPQHF
j_call: TRBJ2-2; clone_size: .; v_call: TRBV25-1; d_call: .; cdr3_nt: TGTGCCAGCCGGAACACCGGGGAGCTGTTTTTT; cdr3_aa: CASRNTGELFF
j_call: TRBJ1-2; clone_size: once; v_call: TRBV4-1; d_call: TRBD1; cdr3_nt: TGCGCCAGCAGCCAAGCTGAAGAGGGGGCTCGGGGCTACACCTTC; cdr3_aa: CASSQAEEGARGYTF
j_call: TRBJ1-5; clone_size: .; v_call: TRBV25-1; d_call: TRBD1; cdr3_nt: TGTGCCAGCATATCTGGACAGGGGGCATTACAAAGCAATCAGCCCCAGCATTTT; cdr3_aa: CASISGQGALQSNQPQHF
j_call: TRBJ1-1; clone_size: .; v_call: TRBV5-1; d_call: .; cdr3_nt: TGCGCCAGCAGCTTGACAGGGCCCACTGAAGCTTTCTTT; cdr3_aa: CASSLTGPTEAFF
j_call: TRBJ2-1; clone_size: few; v_call: TRBV3-1/TRBV3-2; d_call: .; cdr3_nt: TGTGCCAGCAGCCTTAGCTCCTACAATGAGCAGTTCTTC; cdr3_aa: CASSLSSYNEQFF
j_call: TRBJ2-1; clone_size: .; v_call: TRBV19; d_call: TRBD1; cdr3_nt: TGTGCCAGTAGTCAGCCAGGGGGTTCTGATGAGCAGTTCTTC; cdr3_aa: CASSQPGGSDEQFF
j_call: TRBJ2-2; clone_size: .; v_call: TRBV9; d_call: .; cdr3_nt: TGTGCCAGCAGCAAGCCGGAGGGGAACACCGGGGAGCTGTTTTTT; cdr3_aa: CASSKPEGNTGELFF